Listed here are 21 T cell receptor delta chains from one sample, sequenced in a study of Vδ1+ human thymocytes. Whole-study results and caveats: Highly polyclonal TRG and TRD repertoires with Gaussian CDR3 length distributions appeared in thymus.

Extracted RNA was reverse transcribed into cDNA. CDR3 amplicons came from multiplex PCR with pooled V-gene forward and constant-region reverse primers. TCRdb reran clone calling via CATT on the multiplex PCR reads. The table lists some 55,000 delta-chain clones, less than 20% of them singletons. Their specific antigens are unknown. The source material was Vdelta1+ gamma-delta thymocytes from the thymus. As to subset: FACS-sorted CD3+ TCRalphabeta- TCRVdelta1+ TCRVdelta2- thymocytes. The receptors originated from a boy under two years old who had congenital heart surgery.

The chain employs TRDV1 and TRDJ1; 7 nucleotides line up with TRDD3. Per germline, CDR1 TSWWSYY and CDR2 QGS. With V trimmed by 5 bases and J by 1 base, 34 bases remained unmatched. This CDR3 contains 24 residues. CDR3 coding DNA: TGTGCTCTTGGGCCCTCTATAGAGGTCCGTACTGGGGACCCAAAGGAGGGGCTCACCGATAAACTCATCTTT. Protein product: CALGPSIEVRTGDPKEGLTDKLIF.

The V gene is TRDV1, the J gene TRDJ1, with TRDD3 matching over 8 bases. The CDR3 length is 21 residues. Germline V gene lookup returns CDR1 TSWWSYY and CDR2 QGS. With V trimmed by 1 base and J by 0 bases, 19 bases remained unmatched. DNA for the CDR3: TGTGCTCTTGGGGAACATCAGTCCCCGCCTGTACTGGGGGGGTACACCGATAAACTCATCTTT. It specifies CALGEHQSPPVLGGYTDKLIF.

The gene calls are TRDV1 and TRDJ1; the D is unclear. Germline V lookup: CDR1 TSWWSYY, CDR2 QGS. CDR3 length: 15 amino acids. Trimming removed 1 base at V and 0 bases at J, with 9 bases between. The CDR3 sequence is CALGEPPYNTDKLIF. CDR3 DNA sequence: TGTGCTCTTGGGGAACCCCCCTATAACACCGATAAACTCATCTTT.

This clone has just a few counts. The chain couples TRDV2 to TRDJ1; 8 bases agree with TRDD3. Germline assignment: CDR1 GEAIGNYY and CDR2 EKD. The CDR3 extends over 15 amino acids. The J segment lost 0 bases and the V segment lost 2 bases, leaving 4 bases of the junction unmatched. CDR3 protein: CACDIVGGYTDKLIF. Written as DNA, the CDR3 is TGTGCCTGTGACATCGTTGGGGGATACACCGATAAACTCATCTTT.

This clone was detected only a few times. The J gene is TRDJ1, the V gene TRDV1, with D perhaps matching TRDD2 (6 bases). The CDR3 runs to 17 residues. Trimming removed 5 bases from V and 2 bases from J, with 21 bases in between. Germline values: CDR1 TSWWSYY, CDR2 QGS. The CDR3 nucleotides read TGTGCTCTTGGGTCCTACCGGGTACTGGACCCGACCGATAAACTCATCTTT. The encoded protein is CALGSYRVLDPTDKLIF.

This clone was seen a handful of times. This rearrangement joins TRDV1 to TRDJ1; no definite D call. Per the germline V gene, CDR1 is TSWWSYY and CDR2 is QGS. Trimming left V 3 bases short and J 10 bases short, with 12 bases between. This CDR3 is 12 amino acids long. In DNA form, the CDR3 reads TGTGCTCTTGGGGATCCCCCCGCTGGACTCATCTTT. This sequence encodes CALGDPPAGLIF.

This clone was seen only a few times. This rearrangement joins TRDV1 to TRDJ1; TRDD2 matches at 9 bases. Germline loops: CDR1 TSWWSYY, CDR2 QGS. Trimming at V came to 6 bases and at J to 5 bases, leaving 25 bases not matched to a gene. The CDR3 loop spans 20 amino acids. CDR3 protein: CALGPIPAFLQSGGWDKLIF. The CDR3, as DNA: TGTGCTCTTGGCCCCATCCCGGCCTTCCTACAATCTGGGGGTTGGGATAAACTCATCTTT.

The chain joins TRDV1 to TRDJ1, with TRDD3 matching 8 bases. The J segment lost 0 bases and the V segment lost 2 bases, leaving 11 bases of the junction unmatched. The germline V gene encodes CDR1 TSWWSYY and CDR2 QGS. CDR3 size: 18 residues. The CDR3 here is CALGELWGIFGYTDKLIF. The DNA of the CDR3 is TGTGCTCTTGGGGAATTATGGGGGATTTTCGGCTACACCGATAAACTCATCTTT.

The sample holds a few counts of this clone. This sequence joins TRAV29/DV5 and TRDJ1; D gene uncertain. The CDR3 is 12 residues long. CDR1 is NSMFDY and CDR2 is ISSIKDK in the germline V gene. Trimming cost V 0 bases and J 8 bases, with 11 bases left between them. This chain's CDR3 is CAASAPPRKLIF. Here the CDR3 DNA reads TGTGCAGCAAGCGCGCCTCCTCGGAAACTCATCTTT.

The chain employs TRDV1 and TRDJ1, with a weak D call TRDD3 (10 bases). Per the germline V gene, CDR1 is TSWWSYY and CDR2 is QGS. V lost 3 bases and J 0 bases, leaving 32 bases between the germline ends. There are 22 residues in the CDR3. Here the CDR3 reads CALGEWPSYRYWGITYTDKLIF. The CDR3 DNA is TGTGCTCTTGGGGAGTGGCCTTCCTACCGATACTGGGGGATTACGTACACCGATAAACTCATCTTT.

In its sample, this clone was seen a few times. The chain has TRDV1 and TRDJ1, with TRDD3 matching over 8 bases. CDR3 length: 22 residues. J lost 0 bases, V lost 0 bases, and 21 bases had no gene match. CDR1 and CDR2 (germline): TSWWSYY, QGS. DNA of the CDR3: TGTGCTCTTGGGGAACTCTCCCCCCACTGGGGGCCGACGTTAAAGTACACCGATAAACTCATCTTT. Its translation: CALGELSPHWGPTLKYTDKLIF.

Notes on this clone: At one of its ends the junction is not consistent with the germline gene, which may arise from a read error. The sample carries other DNA sequences with the same CDR3. The chain uses TRDV1 and TRDJ1; perhaps D is TRDD2 or TRDD3 (5 bases each). Germline loops: CDR1 TSWWSYY, CDR2 QGS. The CDR3 totals 22 residues. Here the CDR3 reads CALGADLSFLSSGPVIMDKLIF. The CDR3 nucleotides are TGTGCTCTGGGGGCGGACCTCTCGTTCCTCTCATCGGGTCCGGTCATAATGGATAAACTCATCTTT.

This clone was seen a few times. The chain carries TRDV1 and TRDJ1, with unresolved D. CDR1 and CDR2 from the germline V gene are TSWWSYY and QGS. V gave up 4 bases and J gave up 0 bases, with 12 bases separating them. The CDR3 is 15 residues long. CDR3 bases: TGTGCTCTTGGGGGTCCGGCACGCCACACCGATAAACTCATCTTT. Protein sequence: CALGGPARHTDKLIF.

This clone was detected a few times. The gene calls are TRDV1 and TRDJ1; either TRDD2 or TRDD3 may fit D (7 bases each). Germline V lookup: CDR1 TSWWSYY, CDR2 QGS. The CDR3 spans 25 residues. V shed 5 bases and J shed 0 bases, with 43 bases lying between them. CDR3 loop: CALGNGDPFLLRVHFGGFDTDKLIF. DNA for the CDR3: TGTGCTCTTGGGAATGGGGACCCCTTCCTCCTACGGGTACATTTCGGGGGATTCGACACCGATAAACTCATCTTT.

This clone was seen only a few times. This chain links TRDV2 with TRDJ1; 13 bases agree with TRDD3. Germline CDR1 and CDR2: GEAIGNYY and EKD. CDR3 size: 17 residues. V lost 0 bases, J lost 12 bases, and 15 bases stayed unmatched. The CDR3 DNA is TGTGCCTGTGACACCCTTGTACTGGGGGATACGCTATGGATGATCATCTTT. Its protein is CACDTLVLGDTLWMIIF.

This clone showed up just a few times. V gene TRDV1 combines with J gene TRDJ1; D gene uncertain. CDR1 and CDR2 from the germline V gene are TSWWSYY and QGS. V lost 0 bases and J 0 bases, leaving 23 bases between the germline ends. The CDR3 is 20 residues long. The CDR3: CALGELGLWYLTQYTDKLIF. The CDR3 DNA reads as TGTGCTCTTGGGGAACTGGGGCTTTGGTACCTTACGCAGTACACCGATAAACTCATCTTT.

The J gene is TRDJ1, the V gene TRDV1, with D perhaps TRDD2 or TRDD3 (6 bases each). CDR1 TSWWSYY and CDR2 QGS come from the germline V gene. This CDR3 region has 20 residues. V was clipped by 2 bases and J by 6 bases, with 31 bases between them. The chain's CDR3 is CALGEIPSRVLGPTRNKLIF. For the CDR3, the DNA is TGTGCTCTTGGGGAAATCCCTTCCCGAGTACTGGGTCCTACACGGAATAAACTCATCTTT.

The chain carries TRDV1 and TRDJ1; 9 bases line up with TRDD3. CDR3 length: 19 amino acids. The ends lost 2 bases at V and 7 bases at J; junction bases unmatched: 20. CDR1 TSWWSYY and CDR2 QGS come from the germline V gene. The CDR3 sequence is CALGELGFPALLGDAKLIF. Written as DNA, the CDR3 is TGTGCTCTTGGGGAATTGGGGTTTCCTGCACTCCTGGGGGATGCTAAACTCATCTTT.

This clone was recorded a few times. The chain couples TRDV1 to TRDJ1; TRDD3 agrees at 7 bases. The CDR3 runs to 19 residues. With 1 base clipped from V and 8 bases from J, the junction kept 22 bases outside the gene matches. CDR1 and CDR2 from the germline V gene are TSWWSYY and QGS. The CDR3 bases are TGTGCTCTTGGGGAACGCGCCTTTGGTAGGAGGGACTGGGGATCGAAACTCATCTTT. Translating it yields CALGERAFGRRDWGSKLIF.

This clone was detected only a few times. V and J are TRDV1 and TRDJ2; 12 bases line up with TRDD3. The CDR3 length is 17 residues. Germline loops: CDR1 TSWWSYY, CDR2 QGS. V dropped 4 bases and J dropped 8; count of bases not matched to a gene: 11. CDR3 sequence (DNA): TGTGCTCTTGGGGGGTCTTCCTCCCTGGGGGATACGGCACAACTCTTCTTT. Amino acid sequence: CALGGSSSLGDTAQLFF.

This clone was seen a handful of times. The junction departs from the called germline gene at one end, perhaps through a read error. Within the sample, other DNA sequences also encode this same CDR3. V and J are TRDV1 and TRDJ1; 9 bases fit TRDD3. CDR3 length: 17 residues. In germline, CDR1 is TSWWSYY, CDR2 QGS. The CDR3 DNA reads TGTGCCCTTGGGGAACTAGTCTCTGGGGGATACACCGATAAACTCATCTTT. Encoded protein: CALGELVSGGYTDKLIF.